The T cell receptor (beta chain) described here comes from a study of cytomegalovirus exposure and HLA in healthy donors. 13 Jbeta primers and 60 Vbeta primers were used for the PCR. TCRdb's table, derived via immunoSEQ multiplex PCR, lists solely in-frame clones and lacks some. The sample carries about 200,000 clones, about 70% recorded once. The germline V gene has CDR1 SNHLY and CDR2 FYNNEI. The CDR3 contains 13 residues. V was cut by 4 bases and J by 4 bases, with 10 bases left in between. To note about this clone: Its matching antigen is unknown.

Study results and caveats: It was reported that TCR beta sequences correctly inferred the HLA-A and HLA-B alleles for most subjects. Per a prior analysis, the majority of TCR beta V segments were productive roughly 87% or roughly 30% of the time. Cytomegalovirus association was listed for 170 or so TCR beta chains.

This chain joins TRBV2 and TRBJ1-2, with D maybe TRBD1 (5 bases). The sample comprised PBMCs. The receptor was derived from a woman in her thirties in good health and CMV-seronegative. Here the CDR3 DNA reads TGTGCCAGCAGTGGGGGCAAGGTCTATGGCTACACCTTC. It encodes CASSGGKVYGYTF.